Each of the 28 T cell receptor beta chains below was sequenced from the same sample in a study of blood T cells in healthy people across ages (dated by TCRdb to the mid-2010s). The library was built by means of 5' RACE. The sequencer was an Illumina HiSeq 2500. A second PCR of about 7 to 12 cycles was performed with a sample-barcoded 5' primer and a J-beta primer mix. TCRdb itself trimmed the public reads at Q25 with fastp, ran MiXCR and retained productive beta chains. Records with the same CDR3 protein are collapsed into one entry carrying the most frequent genes and DNA. The sample table holds 450,000 to 700,000 distinct CDR3 sequences, of which 25% to 30% were seen once. The ten largest clones capture about 18% of the sample. The sequenced material came from blood. The receptors derive from a woman aged 70-85 years in good health.

The genes are TRBV6-1 and TRBJ1-1, with unresolved D. V was shortened by 7 bases and J by 8 bases, with 17 bases between the two germline ends. The CDR3 covers 13 residues. From germline, CDR1 is MNHNS and CDR2 SASEGT. This CDR3 is CASNVDGSLEAFF. The CDR3, as DNA: TGTGCCAGCAACGTAGACGGGTCACTAGAAGCTTTCTTT.

The rearrangement joins TRBV7-2 to TRBJ2-1; 12 bases match TRBD2. The trim removed 3 bases at V and 8 bases at J, leaving 11 bases unmatched. The CDR3 sequence is 17 residues long. Germline V gene data show CDR1 as SGHTA and CDR2 as FQGNSA. The CDR3 nucleotides are TGTGCCAGCAGCTTCCGGCCTAGCGGGGGGGCAAGGGATGAGCAGTTCTTC. Its translation: CASSFRPSGGARDEQFF. The whole variable domain, remainder taken from reference TRBV7-2 and TRBJ2-1, is GAGVSQSPSNKVTEKGKDVELRCDPISGHTALYWYRQSLGQGLEFLIYFQGNSAPDKSGLPSDRFSAERTGGSVSTLTIQRTQQEDSAVYLCASSFRPSGGARDEQFFGPGTRLTVL.

This chain connects TRBV24-1 to TRBJ2-5, with 9 bases fitting TRBD1. The J call may be in error: the DNA end matches TRBJ2-1 better. The germline V gene has CDR1 KGHDR and CDR2 SFDVKD. CDR3 length: 17 amino acids. The CDR3 DNA is TGTGCCACCAGTGATCCCTCCGGGACAGGGCCCGTAGGGGAGCAGTTCTTC. This translates into CATSDPSGTGPVGEQFF.

At least ten counts were recorded for this clonotype. V is TRBV9 and J is TRBJ1-2; TRBD1 matches at 8 bases. Losses at the gene ends were 3 bases for V and 6 bases for J; bases not matched to a gene: 10. The CDR3 sequence is 15 residues long. Germline values: CDR1 SGDLS, CDR2 YYNGEE. For the CDR3, the DNA is TGTGCCAGCAGCGCGCCCGCGGACAGGGCGGATGGCTACACCTTC. Protein: CASSAPADRADGYTF.

A note on this clonotype: The junction differs from germline at one of its ends, possibly a read error. The V and J genes are TRBV7-8 and TRBJ2-3; 9 nucleotides align to TRBD2. Germline CDR1 is SGHVS and CDR2 is FQNEAQ. This CDR3 region has 12 residues. The CDR3 region is CASSLALAGRDF. CDR3 DNA: TGTGCCAGCAGCTTAGCACTAGCGGGCAGAGATTTT.

This clonotype was counted between two and nine times. The chain carries TRBV7-6 and TRBJ1-3; no reliable D call. V lost 1 base and J lost 0, with 7 bases in between. The CDR3 consists of 15 residues. CDR1 is SGHVS, CDR2 FNYEAQ, per germline. The CDR3, as DNA: TGTGCCAGCAGCTTAGACTGGAGCTCTGGAAACACCATATATTTT. Its protein is CASSLDWSSGNTIYF. The full variable domain, completed using reference TRBV7-6 and TRBJ1-3, is GAGVSQSPRYKVTKRGQDVALRCDPISGHVSLYWYRQALGQGPEFLTYFNYEAQQDKSGLPNDRFSAERPEGSISTLTIQRTEQRDSAMYRCASSLDWSSGNTIYFGEGSWLTVV.

A few counts support this clonotype. The chain has TRBV7-2 and TRBJ1-2; D unclear. Between the trimmed V and J ends, which lost 5 bases and 2 bases, there was a span of 18 bases. The CDR3 spans 16 residues. The germline CDR1 and CDR2 sequences are SGHTA and FQGNSA. CDR3 sequence reads: CASSLSVVSSNYGYTF. CDR3 DNA sequence: TGTGCCAGCAGCCTCAGTGTGGTCAGCTCAAACTATGGCTACACCTTC. The entire variable domain, with the rest obtained from reference TRBV7-2 and TRBJ1-2, is as follows: GAGVSQSPSNKVTEKGKDVELRCDPISGHTALYWYRQSLGQGLEFLIYFQGNSAPDKSGLPSDRFSAERTGGSVSTLTIQRTQQEDSAVYLCASSLSVVSSNYGYTFGSGTRLTVV.

The rearrangement uses TRBV20-1 and TRBJ1-3; D may be TRBD1 (6 bases). The V gene's germline CDR1 is DFQATT and CDR2 SNEGSKA (reference sequence). The CDR3 contains 13 residues. With 0 bases removed from V and 4 bases from J, the gap between germline ends came to 7 bases. The CDR3 DNA reads TGCAGTGCTAGAGAAGGGGGAGGAAACACCATATATTTT. Protein sequence: CSAREGGGNTIYF.

V usage is TRBV5-1 and J usage is TRBJ1-4; D is ambiguous. In germline, CDR1 is SGHRS, CDR2 YFSETQ. There are 13 residues in the CDR3. Trimming shortened V by 4 bases and J by 8 bases, and 12 bases separated the two germline ends. The CDR3 bases are TGCGCCAGCAGCCCACGGGGTACGGAAAAACTGTTTTTT. Its translation: CASSPRGTEKLFF.

This clonotype has just one count. V and J are TRBV13 and TRBJ1-2; 8 bases align to TRBD1. The CDR3 totals 16 residues. CDR1 is PRHDT, CDR2 FYEKMQ, per germline (reference sequence). V was pared by 5 bases and J by 2 bases, with 10 bases of the junction left unmatched. The CDR3 nucleotides are TGTGCCAGCAGCCCGTTAGTCGGGACAGGAAACTATGGCTACACCTTC. Translating it yields CASSPLVGTGNYGYTF.

There are a few counts of this clonotype. The chain uses TRBV3-1 and TRBJ2-3; 10 bases match TRBD2. CDR1 and CDR2 (germline): LGHDT, YNNKEL (reference sequence). V was pared by 4 bases and J by 3 bases, with 4 bases of the junction left unmatched. There are 15 residues in the CDR3. CDR3 residues: CASSPTLAGTDTQYF. In DNA form, the CDR3 reads TGTGCCAGCAGCCCTACACTAGCGGGGACAGATACGCAGTATTTT.

This clonotype was detected a few times. This chain uses TRBV25-1 with TRBJ1-6; D is perhaps TRBD1 (6 bases). With 3 bases removed from V and 6 bases from J, the gap between germline ends came to 15 bases. The CDR3 has 16 amino acids. The germline CDR1 and CDR2 sequences are MGHDK and SYGVNS. In DNA, the CDR3 is TGTGCCAGCAGTGATCGGCAGGGGCGGAGTAATTCACCCCTCCACTTT. Encoded protein: CASSDRQGRSNSPLHF.

This clonotype was seen a handful of times. At one end the junction does not follow the germline gene, possibly because of a read error. The V gene is TRBV11-3, the J gene TRBJ2-5; D might be TRBD1 or TRBD2, each matching 5 bases. Germline V gene data show CDR1 as SGHNT and CDR2 as YENEEA. The CDR3 sequence is 14 residues long. The CDR3 region is CASSPRGVSYEQHF. The CDR3 DNA reads TGTGCCAGCAGCCCTAGGGGAGTTTCCTACGAGCAGCACTTC.

A few counts support this clonotype. This chain links TRBV4-2 with TRBJ2-7, with a possible D match to TRBD2 (5 bases). With 4 bases removed from V and 2 bases from J, the gap between germline ends came to 15 bases. CDR3 length equals 15 residues. Germline lookup yields CDR1 LGHNA and CDR2 YNFKEQ. Here the CDR3 reads CASSPDGAATYEQYF. The CDR3 nucleotides are TGTGCCAGCAGCCCCGACGGAGCGGCTACCTACGAGCAGTACTTC.

This clonotype has only one observation. V usage is TRBV11-1 and J usage is TRBJ2-1; 7 bases are a match to TRBD2. V dropped 1 base and J dropped 9; count of bases not matched to a gene: 12. The germline gives CDR1 SGHAT, CDR2 FQDESV (reference sequence). The CDR3 length is 16 residues. The CDR3 DNA follows: TGTGCCAGCAGCTTAGACGCGGGAGCTGTTTATACTGAGCAGTTCTTC. It is translated as CASSLDAGAVYTEQFF.

The J gene is TRBJ1-1, the V gene TRBV7-9, with 7 bases fitting TRBD1. Trimming cost V 5 bases and J 3 bases; bases outside gene matches: 9. The CDR3 is 15 amino acids. The V gene's germline CDR1 is SEHNR and CDR2 FQNEAQ (reference sequence). CDR3: CASSQGGPGDTEAFF. The CDR3 DNA follows: TGTGCCAGCAGCCAGGGGGGCCCAGGGGACACTGAAGCTTTCTTT.

This sequence joins TRBV7-2 and TRBJ2-5, with no clear D. V was clipped by 2 bases and J by 7 bases, with 11 bases between them. The CDR3 is 13 amino acids. The V gene's germline CDR1 is SGHTA and CDR2 FQGNSA. CDR3 amino acids: CASSLSPDLTQYF. CDR3 bases: TGTGCCAGCAGCTTAAGCCCCGATTTGACCCAGTACTTC.

The chain joins TRBV6-6 to TRBJ1-2; D gene ambiguous. Germline CDR1 MNHNY, CDR2 SVGAGI (reference sequence). The CDR3 is 13 residues long. Trimming took off 4 bases at V and 4 bases at J, with 10 bases between the two ends. The CDR3 nucleotides are TGTGCCAGCAGTTCTTTGGAATCCTATGGCTACACCTTC. Protein: CASSSLESYGYTF.

Worth noting for this clonotype: The junction departs from germline at one end; a sequencing error may be responsible. The chain couples TRBV7-2 to TRBJ2-2; D may be TRBD2 (5 bases). The germline CDR1 and CDR2 sequences are SGHTA and FQGNSA. The CDR3 sequence is 16 residues long. Written as DNA, the CDR3 is TGTGCCAGCCGCTTAGCGTCCAGGTCGAACACCGGGGAGCTGTTTTTT. This encodes CASRLASRSNTGELFF.

The sample holds a few counts of this clonotype. The V call is TRBV9, the J call TRBJ1-2; no reliable D call. Germline assignment: CDR1 SGDLS and CDR2 YYNGEE. This CDR3 comprises 15 residues. Trimming stripped 2 bases from V and 0 bases from J, with 11 bases between. As DNA, the CDR3 is TGTGCCAGCAGCGTCTCCGAGAGATCTAACTATGGCTACACCTTC. It specifies CASSVSERSNYGYTF.

This clonotype was seen a few times. The V and J genes are TRBV5-6 and TRBJ2-5, with 13 bases identical to TRBD2. The J call may not be correct, given that the DNA end is closer to TRBJ2-1. From germline, CDR1 is SGHDT and CDR2 YYEEEE. This CDR3 comprises 16 residues. CDR3 sequence: CASSRRTSGGRGEQFF. DNA of the CDR3: TGTGCCAGCAGCCGACGGACTAGCGGGGGCAGAGGTGAGCAGTTCTTC.

The sample holds a few counts of this clonotype. CDR3 in amino acids: CASSAPGRVSPLHF. Written as DNA, the CDR3 is TGTGCCAGTAGTGCGCCGGGAAGGGTTTCACCCCTCCACTTT. The chain couples TRBV19 to TRBJ1-6; no firm D call. Trimming cost V 5 bases and J 9 bases, with 14 bases left between them. CDR3 length equals 14 residues. Per the germline V gene, CDR1 is LNHDA and CDR2 is SQIVND (reference sequence).

About this clonotype: One end of the junction varies from germline; a read error may be responsible. The V call is TRBV12-3 or TRBV12-4, the J call TRBJ2-3; perhaps TRBD1 as D (6 bases). This CDR3 spans 13 amino acids. The CDR3 spells CASSRDNTDAQYF. Written as DNA, the CDR3 is TGTGCCAGCAGTCGGGACAACACAGATGCGCAGTATTTT.

This clonotype was recorded a few times. V gene TRBV5-5 combines with J gene TRBJ2-5; D may correspond to TRBD1 or TRBD2 (6 bases each). Germline lookup yields CDR1 SGHKS and CDR2 YYEKEE (reference sequence). The CDR3 is made up of 15 amino acids. Between the trimmed V and J ends, which lost 6 bases and 7 bases, there was a span of 22 bases. CDR3 in DNA: TGTGCCAGCACCCGGACTACCGGGGGCAGAGTGACCCAGTACTTC. Its translation: CASTRTTGGRVTQYF. Based on the CDR3 plus reference TRBV5-5 and TRBJ2-5, the full variable domain is DAGVTQSPTHLIKTRGQQVTLRCSPISGHKSVSWYQQVLGQGPQFIFQYYEKEERGRGNFPDRFSARQFPNYSSELNVNALLLGDSALYLCASTRTTGGRVTQYFGPGTRLLVL.

V and J are TRBV12-3 or TRBV12-4 and TRBJ1-1, with D uncertain. The V and J ends lost 1 base and 7 bases respectively, with 10 bases between them. The CDR3 sequence is 13 residues long. The CDR3 loop reads CASSLGFVVEAFF. CDR3 in DNA: TGTGCCAGCAGTTTAGGGTTTGTGGTTGAAGCTTTCTTT.

This clonotype was recorded many times. V and J are TRBV9 and TRBJ1-3; D gene uncertain. CDR3 length equals 14 residues. V was shortened by 4 bases and J by 2 bases, with 10 bases between the two germline ends. Germline V gene data show CDR1 as SGDLS and CDR2 as YYNGEE. CDR3 protein: CASSPSGAGNTIYF. The DNA for the CDR3 is TGTGCCAGCAGCCCTTCTGGGGCTGGAAACACCATATATTTT. The whole variable domain, remainder taken from reference TRBV9 and TRBJ1-3, is DSGVTQTPKHLITATGQRVTLRCSPRSGDLSVYWYQQSLDQGLQFLIQYYNGEERAKGNILERFSAQQFPDLHSELNLSSLELGDSALYFCASSPSGAGNTIYFGEGSWLTVV.

This clonotype was seen a few times. The chain joins TRBV29-1 to TRBJ2-1; TRBD1 aligns across 7 bases. Germline CDR1 and CDR2: SQVTM and ANQGSEA. This CDR3 comprises 13 residues. After removal of 6 bases from V and 4 bases from J, the junction contained 6 bases not matched to a gene. Written as DNA, the CDR3 is TGCAGCGTCCTGGGACAGCCTTACAATGAGCAGTTCTTC. It yields the protein CSVLGQPYNEQFF.

This clonotype was observed at least ten times. The genes are TRBV5-1 and TRBJ2-7, with D maybe TRBD1 (5 bases). The germline gives CDR1 SGHRS, CDR2 YFSETQ. The CDR3 has 16 amino acids. V gave up 0 bases and J gave up 0 bases, with 13 bases separating them. CDR3 protein: CASSLEPAGNSYEQYF. The DNA of the CDR3 is TGCGCCAGCAGCTTGGAACCGGCAGGGAACTCCTACGAGCAGTACTTC.